This T cell receptor beta chain was identified during a study of CD8 T cells in Susac syndrome (dated by TCRdb to the late 2010s). Regarding the research as a whole: Repertoire sequencing was used to test whether CD8+ T cell activation and differentiation in Susac syndrome was antigen driven. The study compared CD8+ T cell repertoire clonality among 12 healthy donors, approximately 14 Susac syndrome patients and roughly 15 multiple sclerosis patients. Results the study describes overall, beyond this receptor: The number of individuals in the TCR sequencing and HLA analysis was acknowledged as relatively small.

From a lookup of the germline V gene, CDR1 and CDR2 are MDHEN and SYDVKM. The germline ends are 9 bases apart after V is trimmed by 3 bases and J by 1 base. The CDR3 covers 14 residues, taking in both the cysteine and the phenylalanine. Solely the CDR3 DNA is kept, with 42 bases framed from the first base. RNA was extracted with the RNeasy kit and roughly 0.5 to 1 ug was reverse transcribed using random hexamers. The immunoSEQ multiplex PCR assay, which covers 54 Vbeta and 13 Jbeta segments, was used to amplify TCR beta CDR3 regions. PCR amplification bias was corrected using a synthetic template baseline for primer optimization and computational correction. As for the authors' bioinformatics: Only productive sequences were kept, with reads annotated to V, D and J genes according to IMGT and analyzed in immunoSEQ Analyzer. Clonality was computed as one minus Shannon entropy normalized by log2 of the number of productive unique sequences. For each patient and control, public and private clones were evaluated within the 100 most prevalent clones. Clones were defined as Susac-specific if absent from the healthy and MS cohorts, from around 1,000 published viral clones and from other ImmuneACCESS disease sequences. TCRdb trimmed public reads at Q25 via fastp, called clones via MiXCR and kept in-frame beta chains. Identical CDR3 proteins give one entry, which carries the most common genes and DNA. The V and J calls shown here were made by TCRdb, not taken from the authors' results. This sample gives 250,000 to 300,000 distinct CDR3 sequences in total; 70% to 90% of them show up just once. The leading ten clones occupy 0.21% of the sample.

As to this clonotype: Its antigen is currently not known. No base-level quality is on record; no much larger clone is a single base apart.

High-throughput TCR beta sequencing profiled peripheral blood CD8+ and CD4+ T cells from healthy donors, Susac syndrome patients and multiple sclerosis patients. The multiple sclerosis controls were treatment-naive patients who had stable or active relapsing-remitting disease and met the revised McDonald criteria. Bulk CD8+ and CD4+ T cells were purified by magnetic negative isolation, whereas CD8+ TEMRA cells were enriched by FACS. Blood was collected in EDTA tubes and processed within 24 hours, with PBMCs isolated through density gradient centrifugation. PBMCs destined for TCR sequencing were cryopreserved in liquid nitrogen and later thawed in a 37 °C water bath. A purity of at least 90% was achieved for sorted or isolated CD4+, CD8+ and CD8+ TEMRA cells.

The chain is made from TRBV28 and TRBJ2-5; the D segment cannot be called with confidence. The sequencing input was CD8+ T cells from PBMCs. The clonotype comes from a human donor with multiple sclerosis. The CDR3 reads CASSFGRFQETQYF. The DNA reads TGTGCCAGCAGTTTTGGACGGTTCCAAGAGACCCAGTACTTC.